The sequence of this T cell receptor beta chain was determined in a study of cytomegalovirus exposure and HLA in healthy donors. Overall study: Earlier, 200 million or so T cells were analyzed, and 117 million unique TCR beta sequences were found among them. Ancestry clustering placed about 86% of 300 to 400 genotyped donors in the Caucasian-associated cluster. Findings and limits, study-wide: The classifier, whose performance was assessed in both the original and validation cohorts, reportedly diagnosed cytomegalovirus status with high specificity and sensitivity. Listed as cytomegalovirus-associated were over 150 TCR beta chains.

Worth noting for this clone: Its antigen is not identified.

PCR involved 60 Vbeta and 13 Jbeta primers. Data came from immunoSEQ multiplex PCR; TCRdb stores just in-frame clones and leaves some out. The table has approximately 150,000 clones, over 65% seen once. From germline, CDR1 is SGHTA and CDR2 FQGNSA. CDR3 length: 14 amino acids. Losses at the gene ends were 4 bases for V and 7 bases for J; bases not matched to a gene: 6. The sequenced material came from PBMCs. This chain joins TRBV7-2 and TRBJ1-5; 8 positions match TRBD1. The source of this sequence is a woman between 35 and 50 years old in good health and CMV-seropositive. CDR3 residues: CASSSQGEYQPQHF. The CDR3 DNA sequence: TGTGCCAGCAGCTCACAGGGGGAATACCAGCCCCAGCATTTT.